Described below is a single TCR beta chain sequence and its context. This clonotype was seen ten or more times. No cognate antigen has been identified for it. No base-level quality is on record; no much larger clone is a single base apart. What this sample's time point label stands for: newly diagnosed GD, antithyroid drugs for less than 3 months. For both TCR sequencing and RNA sequencing, RNA was extracted from PBMCs in TRIzol. Graves' disease was diagnosed according to American Thyroid Association guidelines. Recruitment of patients was carried out at an endocrinology department in Xi'an, China. From each patient, about 8.9 milliliters of peripheral blood was collected into an EDTA anticoagulant tube. Ficoll Paque Plus density gradient separation was used to isolate PBMCs, and no further T cell sorting was done. An Agilent 2100 Bioanalyzer and agarose gel were used to assess RNA quality, and a NanoDrop 2000 was used to measure RNA concentration.

The data are from a study of regulatory T cells in long-lasting Graves disease (dated by TCRdb to the early 2020s). Broadly, across the study: Newly diagnosed Graves' disease patients had taken antithyroid drugs for less than 3 months. The study took place in China and was registered as a clinical trial. Peripheral blood TCR sequencing and RNA sequencing compared persistent Graves' disease patients with newly diagnosed Graves' disease patients. TCR sequencing covered roughly 13 persistent and about 20 newly diagnosed Graves' disease patients, some 35 samples in total. The research as a whole found: Because the primary lesion, thyroid tissue, could not be accessed, the study looked at peripheral blood alone. Persistent Graves' disease patients showed lower TCR Shannon entropy and fewer highly expanded clones than newly diagnosed patients, suggesting clonal expansion. The authors acknowledged the small sample size as a limitation that may reduce accuracy. Preferential use of TRBV28, TRBJ1-2 and TRBJ2-5 was observed in persistent disease, whereas TRBV20-1 and TRBJ2-1 were favored in newly diagnosed disease. More public clonotypes were shared among persistent patients (more than 2,500) than among newly diagnosed patients (966). Only the TCR beta chain was sequenced and analyzed.

Library generation was performed with multiplex PCR. TCRdb names Illumina HiSeq 4000 as the instrument used. TCR beta libraries were built with iRepertoire HTBI primers and Arm-PCR amplification of CDR3 regions. Before sequencing, the PCR products underwent gel purification. The source study handled its data this way. Gene usage analysis of CDR3 amino acid clonotypes relied on the 60 or so TRBV and fewer than 15 TRBJ segments identified across samples. COPE and FqMerger were used to merge the filtered high-quality paired reads into contigs. BLAST was used to align contigs to IMGT TRBV, TRBD and TRBJ reference genes, and CDR3 was defined according to IMGT. Clonotypes above 0.1% frequency were classified as highly expanded clones. Repertoire diversity was measured by Shannon entropy, and V-J evenness by the Gini coefficient. Public clonotypes were defined as clonotypes shared by more than one individual. TCRdb passed the public sequencing reads through fastp at Q25 and MiXCR, retaining productive beta sequences. Each entry merges the rows of one CDR3 protein and shows their most common DNA and genes. Here the V and J calls rest on TCRdb's processing, not on the authors' analysis. The sample records approximately 250,000 distinct CDR3 sequences, approximately 20% of which are singletons. Of the sample, 22% is held by the ten largest clones.

The germline V gene (reference sequence) provides CDR1 LNHDA and CDR2 SQIVND. Cut back by 6 bases and 8 bases, the V and J ends lie 16 bases apart. The CDR3 covers 14 residues, taking in both the cysteine and the phenylalanine. Solely the CDR3 DNA is kept, with 42 bases framed from the first base. The sample in question was peripheral blood mononuclear cells (PBMCs), obtained at new diagnosis, from a patient treated with antithyroid drugs. This chain joins TRBV19 to TRBJ1-4; 6 matching bases give a weak D call of TRBD1. The source of this sequence is a female donor with Graves disease. The nucleotide sequence reads TGTGCCAGTAGCTACAGGGTTATGGACGAAAAACTGTTTTTT. This sequence encodes CASSYRVMDEKLFF.